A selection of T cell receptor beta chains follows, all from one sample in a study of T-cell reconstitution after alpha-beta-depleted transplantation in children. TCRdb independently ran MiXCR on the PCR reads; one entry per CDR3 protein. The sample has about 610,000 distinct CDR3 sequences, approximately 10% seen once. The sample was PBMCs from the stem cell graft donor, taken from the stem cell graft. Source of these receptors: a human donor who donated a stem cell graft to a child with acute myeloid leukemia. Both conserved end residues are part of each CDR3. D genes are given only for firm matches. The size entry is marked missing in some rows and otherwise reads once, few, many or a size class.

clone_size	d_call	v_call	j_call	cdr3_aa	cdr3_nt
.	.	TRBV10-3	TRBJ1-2	CAILDLSGYGYTF	TGTGCCATCCTGGACCTTTCGGGCTATGGCTACACCTTC
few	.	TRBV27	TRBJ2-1	CASTWTQSSYNEQFF	TGTGCCAGCACCTGGACTCAAAGCTCCTACAATGAGCAGTTCTTC
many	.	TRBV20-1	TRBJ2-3	CSARASTAGDTQYF	TGCAGTGCTAGAGCGTCCACGGCGGGAGATACGCAGTATTTT
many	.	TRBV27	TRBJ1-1	CASSLWGYTEAFF	TGTGCCAGCAGTTTATGGGGTTACACTGAAGCTTTCTTT
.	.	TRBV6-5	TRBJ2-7	CASSYSVSSYEQYF	TGTGCCAGCAGTTACTCGGTCTCTTCCTACGAGCAGTACTTC
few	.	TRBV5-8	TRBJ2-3	CASNTRRIGWADTQYF	TGTGCCAGCAACACACGGAGAATCGGATGGGCAGATACGCAGTATTTT
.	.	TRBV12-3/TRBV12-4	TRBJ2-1	CASWADSYNEQFF	TGTGCCAGCTGGGCAGACTCCTACAATGAGCAGTTCTTC
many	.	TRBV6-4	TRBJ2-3	CASSPGAFDTQYF	TGTGCCAGCAGCCCCGGGGCATTTGATACGCAGTATTTT
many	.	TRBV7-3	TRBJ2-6	CASSLPSSTVGANVLTF	TGTGCCAGCAGCTTACCATCTTCGACAGTTGGGGCCAACGTCCTGACTTTC
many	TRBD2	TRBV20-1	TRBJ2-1	CSAFRLAGYNEQFF	TGCAGTGCTTTTAGACTAGCGGGATACAATGAGCAGTTCTTC
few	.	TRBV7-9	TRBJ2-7	CASSPHGTQLGEQYF	TGTGCCAGCAGCCCCCACGGGACCCAGCTAGGGGAGCAGTACTTC
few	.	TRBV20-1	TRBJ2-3	CSAARGIHTSQYF	TGCAGTGCTGCGCGGGGTATACATACATCGCAGTATTTT
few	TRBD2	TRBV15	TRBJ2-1	CATSSALAGVNEQFF	TGTGCCACCAGCAGTGCTCTAGCGGGAGTCAATGAGCAGTTCTTC
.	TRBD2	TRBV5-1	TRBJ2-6	CASSSRTSGSGANVLTF	TGCGCCAGCAGCTCCCGGACTAGCGGCTCTGGGGCCAACGTCCTGACTTTC
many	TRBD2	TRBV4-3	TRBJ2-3	CASSQGGGSPTDTQYF	TGCGCCAGCAGCCAAGGCGGCGGGAGCCCCACAGATACGCAGTATTTT
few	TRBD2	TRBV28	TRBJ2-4	CASRDGGTKNIQYF	TGTGCCAGCAGGGACGGGGGGACCAAAAACATTCAGTACTTC
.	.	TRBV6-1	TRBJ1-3	CATERGGGNTIYF	TGTGCCACCGAGAGGGGTGGTGGAAACACCATATATTTT
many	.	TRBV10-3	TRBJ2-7	CAIKEHSYEQYF	TGTGCCATCAAGGAACACTCCTACGAGCAGTACTTC
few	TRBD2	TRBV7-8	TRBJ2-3	CASSLSPSMTSGSADTQYF	TGTGCCAGCAGCCTTTCCCCCTCAATGACTAGCGGGTCAGCAGATACGCAGTATTTT
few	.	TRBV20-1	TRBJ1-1	CSAEDRLRVGTEAFF	TGCAGTGCCGAGGACAGATTGCGGGTTGGCACTGAAGCTTTCTTT
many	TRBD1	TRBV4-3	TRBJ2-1	CASSQGGGIGNEQFF	TGCGCCAGCAGCCAAGGAGGGGGCATTGGCAATGAGCAGTTCTTC
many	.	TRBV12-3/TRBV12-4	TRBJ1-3	CASSAGPSSGNTIYF	TGTGCCAGCAGTGCGGGACCGAGCTCTGGAAACACCATATATTTT
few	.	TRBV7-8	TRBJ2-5	CASSNRRSQETQYF	TGTGCCAGCAGCAACCGTAGGTCTCAAGAGACCCAGTACTTC
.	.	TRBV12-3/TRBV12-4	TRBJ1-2	CASSPARGYGYTF	TGTGCCAGCAGTCCGGCGAGGGGATATGGCTACACCTTC
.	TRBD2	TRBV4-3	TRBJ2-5	CASSPRGMLAGGETQYF	TGCGCCAGCAGCCCGCGAGGGATGCTAGCGGGAGGGGAGACCCAGTACTTC
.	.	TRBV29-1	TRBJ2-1	CSARAPGGNEQFF	TGCAGCGCGAGGGCCCCCGGAGGCAATGAGCAGTTCTTC
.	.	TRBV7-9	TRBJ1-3	CASSLSTGSGNTIYF	TGTGCCAGCAGCTTATCGACAGGCTCTGGAAACACCATATATTTT
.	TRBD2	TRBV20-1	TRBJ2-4	CSAKTSAKNIQYF	TGCAGTGCAAAGACTAGCGCGAAAAACATTCAGTACTTC
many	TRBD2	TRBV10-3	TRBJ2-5	CAISQREEETQYF	TGTGCCATCAGTCAGCGGGAGGAAGAGACCCAGTACTTC
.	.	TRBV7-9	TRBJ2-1	CASSQGRAYGNEQFF	TGTGCCAGCAGCCAGGGGAGGGCTTACGGCAATGAGCAGTTCTTC
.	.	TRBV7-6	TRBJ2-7	CASSPSFLYEQYF	TGTGCCAGCAGCCCCTCTTTCCTCTACGAGCAGTACTTC
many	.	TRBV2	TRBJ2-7	CASSVAGENYEQYF	TGTGCCAGCAGTGTTGCGGGTGAAAATTACGAGCAGTACTTC
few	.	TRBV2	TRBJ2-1	CASSVIPYNEQFF	TGTGCCAGCAGTGTCATACCGTACAATGAGCAGTTCTTC
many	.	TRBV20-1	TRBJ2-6	CSANFGNSGANVLTF	TGCAGTGCCAACTTCGGGAACTCTGGGGCCAACGTCCTGACTTTC
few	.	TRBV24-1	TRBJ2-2	CATSDSVRKAAGGELFF	TGTGCCACCAGTGATTCCGTAAGGAAAGCGGCTGGCGGGGAGCTGTTTTTT
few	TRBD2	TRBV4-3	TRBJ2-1	CASSHSSGRDEQFF	TGCGCCAGCAGCCATTCTAGCGGGAGGGATGAGCAGTTCTTC
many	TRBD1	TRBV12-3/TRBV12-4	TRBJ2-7	CASRAGQGWFYEQYF	TGTGCCAGCAGAGCTGGACAGGGTTGGTTTTACGAGCAGTACTTC
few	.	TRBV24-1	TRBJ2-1	CATSEGLEYNEQFF	TGTGCCACCAGTGAGGGACTCGAGTACAATGAGCAGTTCTTC
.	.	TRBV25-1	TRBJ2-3	CASRANTQYF	TGTGCCAGCAGGGCTAATACGCAGTATTTT
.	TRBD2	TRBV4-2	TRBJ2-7	CASSQDFGTSGGQGYF	TGTGCCAGCAGCCAAGATTTCGGGACTAGCGGGGGCCAGGGGTACTTC
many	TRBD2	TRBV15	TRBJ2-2	CATKGLAGGYDGELFF	TGTGCCACCAAAGGACTAGCGGGAGGATACGACGGGGAGCTGTTTTTT
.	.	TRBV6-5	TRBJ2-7	CASSYSRQAGVYEQYF	TGTGCCAGCAGTTACTCCCGACAGGCTGGGGTCTACGAGCAGTACTTC
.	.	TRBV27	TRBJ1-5	CASNHGPSNQPQHF	TGTGCCAGCAACCACGGGCCGAGCAATCAGCCCCAGCATTTT
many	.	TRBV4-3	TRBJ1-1	CASSHPSSPRNDLGTEAFF	TGCGCCAGCAGCCACCCCTCAAGCCCCCGAAACGACCTGGGCACTGAAGCTTTCTTT
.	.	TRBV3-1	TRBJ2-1	CASSQGLEPFNEQFF	TGTGCCAGCAGCCAGGGCTTGGAACCATTCAATGAGCAGTTCTTC
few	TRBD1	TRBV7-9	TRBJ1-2	CASSRGTDFYGYTF	TGTGCCAGCAGCCGTGGGACAGATTTCTATGGCTACACCTTC
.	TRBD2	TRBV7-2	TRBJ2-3	CASSLAASGYASTDTQYF	TGTGCCAGCAGCTTAGCGGCTAGCGGTTATGCTAGCACAGATACGCAGTATTTT
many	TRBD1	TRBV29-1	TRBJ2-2	CSARDSNTGELFF	TGCAGCGCTCGGGACAGTAACACCGGGGAGCTGTTTTTT